This passage covers 24 T cell receptor beta chains from one sample sequenced in a study of OX40 agonist ivuxolimab in advanced cancers. The table came from immunoSEQ multiplex PCR; TCRdb's copy has only in-frame clones and leaves some out. The sample has 70,000 to 95,000 clones, roughly 88% seen once. The sample consisted of CD4+ or CD8+ T cells sorted from blood, taken in a trial of the OX40 agonist ivuxolimab. The source is an adult with an advanced solid tumor such as melanoma, head and neck, liver or kidney cancer.

The gene calls are TRBV2 and TRBJ2-3; TRBD2 aligns across 10 bases. The CDR3 covers 16 residues. V was clipped by 5 bases and J by 11 bases; unmatched bases: 16. Germline V CDR1 and CDR2: SNHLY, FYNNEI. The CDR3 DNA reads TGTGCCAGCAGTCAAACCCGGACTAGCGGAGGGGGGGAGCAGTATTTT. Encoded protein: CASSQTRTSGGGEQYF.

The chain couples TRBV19 to TRBJ2-7; 8 bases agree with TRBD1. The CDR3 has 14 residues. V dropped 5 bases and J dropped 4; count of bases not matched to a gene: 7. Germline V gene data show CDR1 as LNHDA and CDR2 as SQIVND (reference sequence). The CDR3 DNA reads TGTGCCAGTAGTTTGCGGACAGGGAATTACGAGCAGTACTTC. Translated: CASSLRTGNYEQYF.

V is TRBV6-5 and J is TRBJ2-3, with a tentative D call TRBD2 (6 bases). The CDR3 is 15 amino acids. Germline V lookup: CDR1 MNHEY, CDR2 SVGAGI. With 6 bases removed from V and 2 bases from J, the gap between germline ends came to 15 bases. The CDR3 sequence is CASSAKEGYTDTQYF. In DNA form, the CDR3 reads TGTGCCAGCAGCGCGAAGGAGGGCTACACAGATACGCAGTATTTT.

The rearrangement joins TRBV11-1 to TRBJ2-2; D perhaps matches TRBD2 (5 bases). Germline V gene data show CDR1 as SGHAT and CDR2 as FQDESV (reference sequence). V was pared by 2 bases and J by 4 bases, with 11 bases between. This CDR3 is 15 amino acids long. For the CDR3, the DNA is TGTGCCAGCAGCTTATTCCCCGGGGTCACCGGGGAGCTGTTTTTT. Protein: CASSLFPGVTGELFF.

V is TRBV10-2 and J is TRBJ1-5; tentative D call: TRBD1 (6 bases). Trimming cost V 0 bases and J 7 bases, with 10 bases left between them. The length of the CDR3 is 14 residues. Germline V gene data show CDR1 as WSHSY and CDR2 as SAAADI. The CDR3 here is CASSESGGKQPQHF. The CDR3 DNA reads TGCGCCAGCAGTGAGTCAGGGGGAAAGCAGCCCCAGCATTTT.

The chain is built from TRBV14 and TRBJ2-7; D gene unclear. This CDR3 has 16 residues. Germline V gene data show CDR1 as SGHDN and CDR2 as FVKESK. The V end was cut by 0 bases, the J end by 5 bases, with 17 bases between. CDR3 in amino acids: CASSQDWPVRAHEQYF. The CDR3, as DNA: TGTGCCAGCAGCCAAGATTGGCCCGTCCGGGCCCACGAGCAGTACTTC. Variable domain in full (rest from reference TRBV14 and TRBJ2-7): EAGVTQFPSHSVIEKGQTVTLRCDPISGHDNLYWYRRVMGKEIKFLLHFVKESKQDESGMPNNRFLAERTGGTYSTLKVQPAELEDSGVYFCASSQDWPVRAHEQYFGPGTRLTVT.

The V call is TRBV7-8, the J call TRBJ2-5; no firm D call. Germline CDR1 and CDR2: SGHVS and FQNEAQ. Trimming removed 4 bases from V and 5 bases from J, with 8 bases in between. The CDR3 is 12 residues long. The chain's CDR3 is CASSSYRETQYF. The CDR3 coding sequence is TGTGCCAGCAGCTCTTATCGGGAGACCCAGTACTTC.

The chain carries TRBV19 and TRBJ2-2, with D possibly matching TRBD1 (5 bases). V lost 7 bases to trimming and J lost 1 base, with 10 bases between them. Germline CDR1 reads LNHDA; CDR2 reads SQIVND (reference sequence). The CDR3 is made up of 14 amino acids. CDR3 in DNA: TGTGCCAGTACCTCAGGACAGAACACCGGGGAGCTGTTTTTT. It specifies CASTSGQNTGELFF.

The sample holds a few counts of this clone. The chain employs TRBV30 and TRBJ1-6; weak D call: TRBD1 (6 bases). With 2 bases removed from V and 9 bases from J, the gap between germline ends came to 17 bases. CDR3 length equals 15 residues. CDR1 is GTSNPN, CDR2 SVGIG, per germline (reference sequence). The CDR3 protein is CAWSRTGPMGSPLHF. The CDR3 DNA reads TGTGCCTGGAGTCGCACAGGGCCAATGGGTTCACCCCTCCACTTT. Using reference TRBV30 and TRBJ1-6 for the parts outside the CDR3, the full variable domain is SQTIHQWPATLVQPVGSPLSLECTVEGTSNPNLYWYRQAAGRGLQLLFYSVGIGQISSEVPQNLSASRPQDRQFILSSKKLLLSDSGFYLCAWSRTGPMGSPLHFGNGTRLTVT.

V gene TRBV25-1 combines with J gene TRBJ2-7; D uncertain. The germline CDR1 and CDR2 sequences are MGHDK and SYGVNS. Deletions cut 4 bases from V and 2 bases from J, with 9 bases between. The CDR3 sequence is 13 residues long. The CDR3 DNA reads TGTGCCAGCAGTGCATCACCTCCCTACGAGCAGTACTTC. Its translation: CASSASPPYEQYF.

The rearrangement joins TRBV28 to TRBJ1-5; D unclear. Germline V lookup: CDR1 MDHEN, CDR2 SYDVKM. The CDR3 has 13 amino acids. Deletions cut 7 bases from V and 0 bases from J, with 7 bases between. For the CDR3, the DNA is TGTGCCAGCAATTTTTATAGCAATCAGCCCCAGCATTTT. Its protein product is CASNFYSNQPQHF.

J is TRBJ1-1 and V is TRBV19; D perhaps matches TRBD1 (5 bases). Germline loops: CDR1 LNHDA, CDR2 SQIVND (reference sequence). The CDR3 runs to 14 residues. Trimming shortened V by 5 bases and J by 8 bases, and 18 bases separated the two germline ends. The CDR3 region is CASSWGPGELEAFF. The CDR3 DNA follows: TGTGCCAGTAGTTGGGGACCTGGGGAGCTAGAAGCTTTCTTT.

This CDR3 reads CASSVSGGSSYEQYF. The CDR3 region has the DNA TGTGCCAGCAGCGTCTCCGGAGGGTCCTCCTACGAGCAGTACTTC. The chain couples TRBV9 to TRBJ2-7; possible D gene TRBD2, 6 bases. V gave up 2 bases and J gave up 0 bases, with 12 bases separating them. The germline CDR1 and CDR2 sequences are SGDLS and YYNGEE. There are 15 residues in the CDR3.

The chain is built from TRBV6-5 and TRBJ2-4, with 7 nucleotides matching TRBD1. From germline, CDR1 is MNHEY and CDR2 SVGAGI. The CDR3 runs 13 residues. Trimming took 6 bases from V and 8 from J; bases not matched to a gene: 7. The CDR3 DNA reads TGTGCCAGCAGATCACAGGGGCGGGACATTCAGTACTTC. Amino acids: CASRSQGRDIQYF.

This clone was observed a handful of times. The rearrangement joins TRBV6-1 to TRBJ1-2; no clear D. CDR1 is MNHNS, CDR2 SASEGT, per germline. There are 14 residues in the CDR3. Deletions cut 6 bases from V and 0 bases from J, with 11 bases between. This chain's CDR3 is CASSNDLANYGYTF. In DNA, the CDR3 is TGTGCCAGCAGCAATGATTTAGCTAACTATGGCTACACCTTC.

This chain connects TRBV9 to TRBJ2-7; D ambiguous. The length of the CDR3 is 15 residues. V lost 0 bases and J lost 4, with 14 bases in between. The germline V gene encodes CDR1 SGDLS and CDR2 YYNGEE. The CDR3 spells CASSVEVGIAYEQYF. CDR3 DNA sequence: TGTGCCAGCAGCGTAGAGGTGGGTATCGCGTACGAGCAGTACTTC.

V is TRBV4-1 and J is TRBJ2-1; D is perhaps TRBD1 or TRBD2 (5 bases each). The CDR3 runs 14 residues. Trimming took off 2 bases at V and 6 bases at J, with 11 bases between the two ends. Germline CDR1 and CDR2: MGHRA and YSYEKL. The CDR3 DNA reads TGCGCCAGCAGCCAACCTTTTGGGACCAATGAGCAGTTCTTC. This encodes CASSQPFGTNEQFF.

The chain recombines TRBV2 with TRBJ1-4; D is ambiguous. Between the trimmed V and J ends, which lost 4 bases and 0 bases, there was a span of 21 bases. CDR1 is SNHLY, CDR2 FYNNEI, per germline. The CDR3 totals 19 residues. The DNA for the CDR3 is TGTGCCAGCAGTGGCCCCCCGACGTCCACCATTGCAACTAATGAAAAACTGTTTTTT. Translating gives CASSGPPTSTIATNEKLFF.

The chain combines TRBV15 with TRBJ2-2, with D perhaps assigned TRBD1 or TRBD2 (5 bases each). Germline-derived CDR1 and CDR2 are LNHNV and YYDKDF (reference sequence). V lost 5 bases to trimming and J lost 10 bases, with 23 bases between them. The CDR3 spans 16 residues. The CDR3 DNA is TGTGCCACCAGCGGCCCCGGGACGGTGAATCAAGAGGAGCTGTTTTTT. Translating gives CATSGPGTVNQEELFF.

V and J are TRBV5-1 and TRBJ1-4, with D uncertain. The V gene's germline CDR1 is SGHRS and CDR2 YFSETQ. The V end lost 2 bases, the J end lost 4 bases, and 15 bases lay between the germline ends. CDR3 length: 16 amino acids. The CDR3 DNA reads TGCGCCAGCAGCTTTGGGCAGACCCGAGTTAATGAAAAACTGTTTTTT. Encoded protein: CASSFGQTRVNEKLFF. The whole variable domain, filled in from reference TRBV5-1 and TRBJ1-4, reads KAGVTQTPRYLIKTRGQQVTLSCSPISGHRSVSWYQQTPGQGLQFLFEYFSETQRNKGNFPGRFSGRQFSNSRSEMNVSTLELGDSALYLCASSFGQTRVNEKLFFGSGTQLSVL.

The rearrangement uses TRBV5-1 and TRBJ2-5; weak D call: TRBD2 (5 bases). The CDR3 runs 12 residues. V lost 4 bases and J lost 2, with 6 bases in between. The germline V gene encodes CDR1 SGHRS and CDR2 YFSETQ. CDR3 nucleotide sequence: TGCGCCAGCAGCCCGGGGCAAGAGACCCAGTACTTC. It translates to CASSPGQETQYF.

V is TRBV21-1 and J is TRBJ2-7. TRBV21-1 is marked as a pseudogene. The CDR3 loop spans 13 amino acids. As DNA, the CDR3 is TGTGCCAGCAGCAACCAGACCACCTACGAGCAGTACTTC. Translating it yields CASSNQTTYEQYF.

The chain carries TRBV19 and TRBJ1-5; D may be TRBD1 (5 bases). Per germline, CDR1 LNHDA and CDR2 SQIVND (reference sequence). The CDR3 has 18 residues. The V end was cut by 0 bases, the J end by 3 bases, with 18 bases between. CDR3: CASSIDLLVAGINQPQHF. For the CDR3, the DNA is TGTGCCAGTAGTATAGACCTCCTGGTCGCAGGGATCAATCAGCCCCAGCATTTT.

For the CDR3, the DNA is TGTGCCAGCAGCTCAGATCCTGGTTCCTACGAGCAGTACTTC. This encodes CASSSDPGSYEQYF. The chain links TRBV7-2 to TRBJ2-7; D unclear. CDR3 length: 14 residues. Germline V CDR1 and CDR2: SGHTA, FQGNSA. V lost 4 bases and J lost 1, with 11 bases in between. Full variable domain (remainder filled in from reference TRBV7-2 and TRBJ2-7): GAGVSQSPSNKVTEKGKDVELRCDPISGHTALYWYRQSLGQGLEFLIYFQGNSAPDKSGLPSDRFSAERTGGSVSTLTIQRTQQEDSAVYLCASSSDPGSYEQYFGPGTRLTVT.